These 29 T cell receptor beta chains originate from one sample sequenced in a study of patients and donors after allogeneic stem cell transplantation. TCRdb itself ran the RT-PCR reads through MiXCR, one entry per CDR3 protein. The sample includes about 400,000 distinct CDR3 sequences, under 20% of them seen just once. What was sequenced was blood, either unsorted or a sorted T cell fraction (not recorded which). The receptors were sampled from a human donor who was either an allogeneic HSCT recipient or a stem cell or donor lymphocyte infusion donor (not recorded which). It is not recorded whose cells these are; they may come from a transplant donor.

This clonotype was detected ten times or more. V and J are TRBV4-3 and TRBJ2-3; 11 bases fit TRBD2. V was clipped by 0 bases and J by 0 bases; unmatched bases: 2. Germline values: CDR1 LGHNA, CDR2 YSLEER. The CDR3 consists of 17 residues. DNA for the CDR3: TGCGCCAGCAGCCAAGATCTAGCGGGGGGAAGCACAGATACGCAGTATTTT. This gives the protein CASSQDLAGGSTDTQYF.

This chain joins TRBV7-9 and TRBJ1-2, with D perhaps TRBD1 (6 bases). The CDR3 covers 16 residues. V was shortened by 5 bases and J by 1 base, with 17 bases between the two germline ends. Germline V gene sequence: CDR1 SEHNR, CDR2 FQNEAQ (reference sequence). The CDR3 protein is CASSPGVYRVNYGYTF. DNA of the CDR3: TGTGCCAGCAGCCCAGGGGTGTACAGGGTTAACTATGGCTACACCTTC.

This clonotype was counted ten times or more. The chain recombines TRBV12-3 or TRBV12-4 with TRBJ1-5; 8 nucleotides align to TRBD1. The length of the CDR3 is 15 residues. The junction had 4 bases not matched to a gene; V was cut back by 3 bases and J by 3 bases. CDR3 DNA sequence: TGTGCCAGCAGTTTGGCACAGGGGGTCAATCAGCCCCAGCATTTT. This encodes CASSLAQGVNQPQHF.

This chain connects TRBV15 to TRBJ2-5; 10 bases line up with TRBD1. Germline CDR1 reads LNHNV; CDR2 reads YYDKDF (reference sequence). The junction had 8 bases not matched to a gene; V was cut back by 2 bases and J by 5 bases. This CDR3 region has 16 residues. CDR3 amino acids: CATSRPGQGLRETQYF. Here the CDR3 DNA reads TGTGCCACCAGCAGACCGGGACAGGGGTTACGGGAGACCCAGTACTTC.

The CDR3 DNA follows: TGTGCCAGCAGCTTCCCGGGACAGCAATACAATGAGCAGTTCTTC. It is translated as CASSFPGQQYNEQFF. This sequence joins TRBV5-6 and TRBJ2-1, with 7 bases matching TRBD1. Germline trimming cut 2 bases from V and 4 bases from J; bases unmatched to any gene: 6. This CDR3 spans 15 amino acids. The germline V gene encodes CDR1 SGHDT and CDR2 YYEEEE.

A few counts support this clonotype. CDR3 sequence (DNA): TGTGCCAGCAGTTTAAAACAGGGAAGCAATCAGCCCCAGCATTTT. Translating it yields CASSLKQGSNQPQHF. The chain carries TRBV27 and TRBJ1-5; D is possibly TRBD1 (6 bases). Germline CDR1 reads MNHEY; CDR2 reads SMNVEV (reference sequence). The CDR3 extends over 15 amino acids. Trimming removed 2 bases from V and 1 base from J, with 9 bases in between.

This clonotype occurred a few times. V and J are TRBV7-9 and TRBJ1-1; D call uncertain. The CDR3 extends over 13 amino acids. Per germline, CDR1 SEHNR and CDR2 FQNEAQ (reference sequence). Trimming removed 3 bases from V and 7 bases from J, with 12 bases in between. CDR3: CASSFSRQNEAFF. CDR3 nucleotides: TGTGCCAGCAGCTTCTCCAGGCAAAATGAAGCTTTCTTT. The full variable domain, in which reference TRBV7-9 and TRBJ1-1 provide the parts outside the CDR3, is DTGVSQNPRHKITKRGQNVTFRCDPISEHNRLYWYRQTLGQGPEFLTYFQNEAQLEKSRLLSDRFSAERPKGSFSTLEIQRTEQGDSAMYLCASSFSRQNEAFFGQGTRLTVV.

V gene TRBV5-1 combines with J gene TRBJ2-2; 7 bases align to TRBD2. Germline CDR1 and CDR2: SGHRS and YFSETQ. The CDR3 is 18 amino acids. Trimming cost V 3 bases and J 2 bases; bases outside gene matches: 13. The CDR3 sequence: CASSSLRSSGDNTGELFF. CDR3 in DNA: TGCGCCAGCAGCTCCCTTAGATCCAGCGGGGATAACACCGGGGAGCTGTTTTTT.

The CDR3 nucleotides are TGTGCCAGCAGTGGGCGGGGGCGCTCAACCGGGGAGCTGTTTTTT. It yields the protein CASSGRGRSTGELFF. The V and J genes are TRBV2 and TRBJ2-2, with TRBD2 as a possible D gene (7 bases). V was trimmed by 4 bases and J by 5 bases, leaving 14 bases between them. The CDR3 contains 15 residues. Germline assignment: CDR1 SNHLY and CDR2 FYNNEI.

V gene TRBV7-3 combines with J gene TRBJ2-7, with D possibly TRBD2 on 6 matching bases. V lost 4 bases, J lost 7 bases, and 17 bases lay in between. The germline V gene has CDR1 SGHTA and CDR2 FQGTGA. CDR3 length equals 14 residues. DNA of the CDR3: TGTGCCAGCAGCTCAACGGGGGAGTCTCGGGAGCAGTACTTC. It encodes CASSSTGESREQYF.

This clonotype has a handful of counts. The J gene is TRBJ2-1, the V gene TRBV6-5, with 7 bases fitting TRBD1. In germline, CDR1 is MNHEY, CDR2 SVGAGI. The CDR3 loop spans 16 amino acids. The trim removed 4 bases at V and 7 bases at J, leaving 13 bases unmatched. The CDR3 DNA is TGTGCCAGCAGTTTTCTAATAGGGGGCGCGGAAAATGAGCAGTTCTTC. Translating it yields CASSFLIGGAENEQFF.

This clonotype was seen a few times. The rearrangement uses TRBV12-3 or TRBV12-4 and TRBJ2-6; D could derive from TRBD1 or TRBD2 (5 bases each). This CDR3 has 15 amino acids. V was trimmed by 9 bases and J by 0 bases, leaving 12 bases between them. The CDR3 nucleotides read TGTGCCAGTAGAAAGGGGAGCTCTGGGGCCAACGTCCTGACTTTC. Amino acids: CASRKGSSGANVLTF.

This clonotype was recorded a few times. The V and J genes are TRBV12-3 or TRBV12-4 and TRBJ1-4; TRBD1 matches at 8 bases. Trimming at V came to 3 bases and at J to 3 bases, leaving 3 bases not matched to a gene. The CDR3 runs 15 residues. The CDR3 is CASSLKGQANEKLFF. CDR3 coding DNA: TGTGCCAGCAGTTTGAAGGGACAGGCTAATGAAAAACTGTTTTTT.

This clonotype was observed a handful of times. The V gene is TRBV28, the J gene TRBJ1-2; D call uncertain. Trimming removed 3 bases from V and 8 bases from J, with 16 bases in between. CDR3 length equals 14 residues. In germline, CDR1 is MDHEN, CDR2 SYDVKM. The CDR3 sequence is CASSFPRKGGGYTF. The CDR3 coding sequence is TGTGCCAGCAGTTTCCCCCGGAAGGGAGGGGGCTACACCTTC.

At least ten counts were recorded for this clonotype. The chain joins TRBV15 to TRBJ1-3, with D possibly matching TRBD1 (6 bases). The V gene lost 0 bases and the J gene lost 0 bases, with 9 bases spanning the gap. Germline loops: CDR1 LNHNV, CDR2 YYDKDF (reference sequence). This CDR3 has 16 amino acids. The CDR3 nucleotides read TGTGCCACCAGCAGAGACCCGACAGGCTCTGGAAACACCATATATTTT. Its translation: CATSRDPTGSGNTIYF.

The rearrangement links TRBV30 to TRBJ2-1; tentative D call: TRBD2 (6 bases). This CDR3 contains 12 residues. Looked up from germline, CDR1 is GTSNPN and CDR2 is SVGIG (reference sequence). The V end lost 8 bases, the J end lost 6 bases, and 14 bases lay between the germline ends. Here the CDR3 DNA reads TGTGCCCGGTCGACTAGTCCCAATGAGCAGTTCTTC. Its translation is CARSTSPNEQFF. Combining the CDR3 with reference TRBV30 and TRBJ2-1 gives the whole variable domain SQTIHQWPATLVQPVGSPLSLECTVEGTSNPNLYWYRQAAGRGLQLLFYSVGIGQISSEVPQNLSASRPQDRQFILSSKKLLLSDSGFYLCARSTSPNEQFFGPGTRLTVL.

This clonotype was seen repeatedly, ten times or more. The V gene is TRBV5-1, the J gene TRBJ2-3; the match to TRBD2 covers 8 bases. Trimming cost V 8 bases and J 2 bases; bases outside gene matches: 7. This CDR3 is built from 14 residues. Germline CDR1 SGHRS, CDR2 YFSETQ. Written as DNA, the CDR3 is TGCGCCAGTGCCCGGGAGGGATTCACAGATACGCAGTATTTT. This encodes CASAREGFTDTQYF. Based on the CDR3 plus reference TRBV5-1 and TRBJ2-3, the full variable domain is KAGVTQTPRYLIKTRGQQVTLSCSPISGHRSVSWYQQTPGQGLQFLFEYFSETQRNKGNFPGRFSGRQFSNSRSEMNVSTLELGDSALYLCASAREGFTDTQYFGPGTRLTVL.

CDR3 in DNA: TGTGCCAGCAGCCGACAGTCACCGGGTACCACCATATATTTT. Translating it yields CASSRQSPGTTIYF. V usage is TRBV7-2 and J usage is TRBJ1-3, with a weak D call TRBD1 (5 bases). CDR1 is SGHTA and CDR2 is FQGNSA in the germline V gene. V was cut by 5 bases and J by 9 bases, with 17 bases left in between. The CDR3 extends over 14 amino acids.

The chain couples TRBV7-8 to TRBJ1-6, with D uncertain. The CDR3 is 15 residues long. Germline V lookup: CDR1 SGHVS, CDR2 FQNEAQ. The V end was cut by 1 base, the J end by 6 bases, with 10 bases between. The CDR3 bases are TGTGCCAGCAGCTTAGTGTCAGTTTTTAATTCACCCCTCCACTTT. Protein: CASSLVSVFNSPLHF.

This sequence joins TRBV5-1 and TRBJ2-7, with a tentative D call TRBD2 (5 bases). The CDR3 runs 13 residues. Germline loops: CDR1 SGHRS, CDR2 YFSETQ. Deletions cut 2 bases from V and 3 bases from J, with 9 bases between. This chain's CDR3 is CASSFAGNYEQYF. CDR3 DNA sequence: TGCGCCAGCAGCTTTGCGGGTAACTACGAGCAGTACTTC.

This clonotype was recorded a few times. CDR3 sequence (DNA): TGTGCCAGCAGCCGGACGAGGATCCCCCCTGAAGCTTTCTTT. Protein: CASSRTRIPPEAFF. The chain couples TRBV7-2 to TRBJ1-1; D unclear. Germline V gene lookup returns CDR1 SGHTA and CDR2 FQGNSA. V was clipped by 5 bases and J by 6 bases, with 16 bases between them. This CDR3 has 14 amino acids.

The chain couples TRBV15 to TRBJ2-1; D may be TRBD1 (6 bases). Germline V gives CDR1 LNHNV, CDR2 YYDKDF (reference sequence). Trimming removed 2 bases from V and 7 bases from J, with 21 bases in between. There are 17 residues in the CDR3. The CDR3 DNA is TGTGCCACCAGCAGACCCAGTCACAGGGAATCGCGAAATGAGCAGTTCTTC. As protein: CATSRPSHRESRNEQFF. The full variable domain, in which reference TRBV15 and TRBJ2-1 provide the parts outside the CDR3, is DAMVIQNPRYQVTQFGKPVTLSCSQTLNHNVMYWYQQKSSQAPKLLFHYYDKDFNNEADTPDNFQSRRPNTSFCFLDIRSPGLGDTAMYLCATSRPSHRESRNEQFFGPGTRLTVL.

In its sample, this clonotype was seen many times. The chain combines TRBV29-1 with TRBJ1-1; D is uncertain. The CDR3 length is 11 residues. Trimming stripped 4 bases from V and 6 bases from J, with 9 bases between. The germline gives CDR1 SQVTM, CDR2 ANQGSEA. This CDR3 reads CSVGGRAEAFF. The CDR3 coding sequence is TGCAGCGTTGGAGGGCGGGCTGAAGCTTTCTTT.

The chain uses TRBV12-3 or TRBV12-4 and TRBJ1-3; D is uncertain. V dropped 3 bases and J dropped 4 bases, with 10 bases sitting between them. This CDR3 contains 14 residues. CDR3 loop: CASSFTRGGNTIYF. The CDR3 nucleotides are TGTGCCAGCAGTTTTACCCGAGGAGGAAACACCATATATTTT.

This clonotype has a count of ten or more. The rearrangement links TRBV21-1 to TRBJ2-1; the DNA was not used to check the table's D call, TRBD1. TRBV21-1 is a known pseudogene. CDR3 length: 15 residues. This CDR3 is CASSNRGAGSNEQFF. CDR3 sequence (DNA): TGTGCCAGCAGCAATCGTGGGGCAGGGTCCAATGAGCAGTTCTTC.

This clonotype was found a few times. The chain joins TRBV6-4 to TRBJ2-3, with 14 bases matching TRBD2. There are 16 residues in the CDR3. CDR1 and CDR2 from the germline V gene are MRHNA and SNTAGT. The junction had 8 bases not matched to a gene; V was cut back by 4 bases and J by 8 bases. CDR3 sequence reads: CASSAGTSGRKGTQYF. Written as DNA, the CDR3 is TGTGCCAGCAGTGCCGGGACTAGCGGGAGAAAGGGTACGCAGTATTTT.

This clonotype has a handful of counts. The rearrangement joins TRBV30 to TRBJ1-2; D uncertain. The V gene lost 3 bases and the J gene lost 8 bases, with 16 bases spanning the gap. The CDR3 contains 13 residues. Germline CDR1 and CDR2: GTSNPN and SVGIG (reference sequence). Here the CDR3 DNA reads TGTGCCTGGAGCCGCCACGGGTTGGAAGGCTACACCTTC. Translated, it gives CAWSRHGLEGYTF.

As regards this clonotype: Sequence at one end of the junction differs from germline and may be a read error. CDR3 in amino acids: CSTSGIKNEQFF. The CDR3 region has the DNA TGCAGTACTAGCGGGATTAAGAATGAGCAGTTCTTC. This chain connects TRBV20-1 to TRBJ2-1; 10 bases are shared with TRBD2. This CDR3 region has 12 residues. Germline CDR1 and CDR2: DFQATT and SNEGSKA (reference sequence).

This clonotype was detected ten times or more. The chain has TRBV6-5 and TRBJ1-5; D perhaps matches TRBD1 (5 bases). This CDR3 comprises 14 residues. CDR1 MNHEY and CDR2 SVGAGI come from the germline V gene. Trimming removed 2 bases from V and 0 bases from J, with 5 bases in between. CDR3 DNA: TGTGCCAGCAGTTACGGGGGTAGCAATCAGCCCCAGCATTTT. It is translated as CASSYGGSNQPQHF.